This T cell receptor beta chain was found in a study of blood T cell repertoires in COVID-19. About the study: Sample material is recorded as cDNA or gDNA derived from T cells, B-cell-depleted T cells, or PBMCs.

This CDR3 has 15 amino acids. V dropped 6 bases and J dropped 1; count of bases not matched to a gene: 5. CDR1 and CDR2 (germline): SGHAT, FQDESV (reference sequence). The repertoire was sequenced with immunoSEQ multiplex PCR; TCRdb's copy has only in-frame clones and lacks some. Of roughly 270,000 clones in the sample, around 80% are singletons; the top ten hold 5%. The TCR sequence derives from a man aged 40-55 years who had been exposed to COVID-19. The J gene is TRBJ2-3, the V gene TRBV11-1, with 9 positions matching TRBD2. The specimen was PBMCs or T cells enriched from blood (not recorded which). CDR3 region: CASSRTSVGTDTQYF. The CDR3 DNA is TGTGCCAGCAGTCGGACTAGCGTAGGCACAGATACGCAGTATTTT. Full variable domain (remainder filled in from reference TRBV11-1 and TRBJ2-3): EAEVAQSPRYKITEKSQAVAFWCDPISGHATLYWYRQILGQGPELLVQFQDESVVDDSQLPKDRFSAERLKGVDSTLKIQPAELGDSAMYLCASSRTSVGTDTQYFGPGTRLTVL.